Listed here are 12 T cell receptor beta chains from one sample, sequenced in a study of cytomegalovirus exposure and HLA in healthy donors. The PCR had 60 Vbeta and 13 Jbeta primers. The assay was immunoSEQ multiplex PCR, and TCRdb's table has in-frame clones only and misses some. The table records around 180,000 clones, 87% of them present only once. Material: PBMCs. The receptors originated from a girl in the first two years of life in good health and CMV-seronegative.

This clone came up once. The J gene is TRBJ2-1, the V gene TRBV6-5; 8 nucleotides match TRBD1. The germline V gene encodes CDR1 MNHEY and CDR2 SVGAGI. There are 13 residues in the CDR3. The trim removed 2 bases at V and 11 bases at J, leaving 5 bases unmatched. CDR3 residues: CASSYPTGGKQFF. The CDR3 coding sequence is TGTGCCAGCAGTTACCCAACAGGGGGGAAGCAGTTCTTC.

The chain combines TRBV7-3 with TRBJ2-2; possibly TRBD1 for D (8 bases). The CDR3 is made up of 14 amino acids. Looked up from germline, CDR1 is SGHTA and CDR2 is FQGTGA. V was trimmed by 4 bases and J by 6 bases, leaving 12 bases between them. Written as DNA, the CDR3 is TGTGCCAGCAGCTACAGGGGGGGGGCCGGGGAGCTGTTTTTT. Translated, it gives CASSYRGGAGELFF.

V is TRBV11-1 and J is TRBJ2-7; 12 bases map to TRBD2. This CDR3 has 15 residues. Germline V lookup: CDR1 SGHAT, CDR2 FQDESV (reference sequence). V lost 1 base and J lost 5; bases outside the gene matches: 3. As DNA, the CDR3 is TGTGCCAGCAGCTTAGAACTAGCGGGAGGAAACGAGCAGTACTTC. It is translated as CASSLELAGGNEQYF. The whole variable domain, remainder taken from reference TRBV11-1 and TRBJ2-7, is EAEVAQSPRYKITEKSQAVAFWCDPISGHATLYWYRQILGQGPELLVQFQDESVVDDSQLPKDRFSAERLKGVDSTLKIQPAELGDSAMYLCASSLELAGGNEQYFGPGTRLTVT.

V and J are TRBV10-1 and TRBJ2-1, with 10 bases that match TRBD2. The CDR3 sequence is 14 residues long. V was clipped by 6 bases and J by 5 bases; unmatched bases: 4. CDR1 and CDR2 (germline): WNHNN, SYGVQD (reference sequence). CDR3 amino acids: CASSSGGEDNEQFF. The CDR3 DNA reads as TGCGCCAGCAGCAGCGGGGGGGAAGACAATGAGCAGTTCTTC.

The V and J genes are TRBV7-9 and TRBJ2-5; tentative D call: TRBD1 (6 bases). Germline CDR1 reads SEHNR; CDR2 reads FQNEAQ (reference sequence). V was clipped by 2 bases and J by 0 bases, with 19 bases between them. The CDR3 spans 18 residues. The CDR3 is CASSLTGTGQRYQETQYF. For the CDR3, the DNA is TGTGCCAGCAGCTTAACCGGTACTGGACAGAGGTACCAAGAGACCCAGTACTTC. The full variable domain, completed using reference TRBV7-9 and TRBJ2-5, is DTGVSQNPRHKITKRGQNVTFRCDPISEHNRLYWYRQTLGQGPEFLTYFQNEAQLEKSRLLSDRFSAERPKGSFSTLEIQRTEQGDSAMYLCASSLTGTGQRYQETQYFGPGTRLLVL.

The genes are TRBV28 and TRBJ2-5, with D hard to call. This CDR3 contains 15 residues. The ends were cut back, 4 bases at V and 1 base at J, with 13 bases in the middle. Germline assignment: CDR1 MDHEN and CDR2 SYDVKM. The CDR3 DNA is TGTGCCAGCAGTTACATGGTTATGGTCCAAGAGACCCAGTACTTC. Protein sequence: CASSYMVMVQETQYF.

The chain carries TRBV15 and TRBJ1-3; D not resolved. The V end was cut by 0 bases, the J end by 7 bases, with 13 bases between. This CDR3 has 15 amino acids. Germline V CDR1 and CDR2: LNHNV, YYDKDF (reference sequence). CDR3 region: CATSRDPGSGNTIYF. The CDR3 coding sequence is TGTGCCACCAGCAGAGACCCGGGATCGGGGAACACCATATATTTT.

The J gene is TRBJ2-7, the V gene TRBV5-1; TRBD1 aligns across 7 bases. The CDR3 extends over 14 amino acids. The germline V gene encodes CDR1 SGHRS and CDR2 YFSETQ. The V and J ends lost 7 bases and 0 bases, in that order; junction bases with no gene match: 7. The CDR3 bases are TGCGCCAGCTCCCGGGACAGCAGCTCCTACGAGCAGTACTTC. Its protein product is CASSRDSSSYEQYF.

This chain uses TRBV4-1 with TRBJ1-3; no clear D gene. Trimming cost V 2 bases and J 0 bases, with 14 bases left between them. CDR1 MGHRA and CDR2 YSYEKL come from the germline V gene. The CDR3 is 17 residues long. CDR3 amino acids: CASSQLYPGSSGNTIYF. CDR3 DNA: TGCGCCAGCAGCCAATTATACCCCGGGAGCTCTGGAAACACCATATATTTT.

This clone was seen a single time. The rearrangement links TRBV19 to TRBJ1-5, with 11 bases matching TRBD1. The CDR3 consists of 14 residues. Losses at the gene ends were 1 base for V and 10 bases for J; bases not matched to a gene: 3. CDR1 is LNHDA and CDR2 is SQIVND in the germline V gene (reference sequence). The CDR3 DNA sequence: TGTGCCAGTAGTATAGGGACAGGGGGCTTACCCCAGCATTTT. Its translation is CASSIGTGGLPQHF. Full variable domain (outside the CDR3, taken from reference TRBV19 and TRBJ1-5): DGGITQSPKYLFRKEGQNVTLSCEQNLNHDAMYWYRQDPGQGLRLIYYSQIVNDFQKGDIAEGYSVSREKKESFPLTVTSAQKNPTAFYLCASSIGTGGLPQHFGDGTRLSIL.

The CDR3: CASSQEGGTDTQYF. In DNA form, the CDR3 reads TGTGCCAGCAGCCAAGAAGGGGGCACAGATACGCAGTATTTT. The chain uses TRBV4-2 and TRBJ2-3; D perhaps matches TRBD1 (5 bases). V was shortened by 0 bases and J by 1 base, with 5 bases between the two germline ends. The CDR3 runs to 14 residues. CDR1 is LGHNA, CDR2 YNFKEQ, per germline.

The chain carries TRBV29-1 and TRBJ2-4, with D hard to call. CDR1 is SQVTM, CDR2 ANQGSEA, per germline. V gave up 2 bases and J gave up 8 bases, with 19 bases separating them. The CDR3 runs to 15 residues. The CDR3 DNA sequence: TGCAGCGTTGAATGGGCAGGCCCCAGGATGTACATTCAGTACTTC. As protein: CSVEWAGPRMYIQYF.